The source of this T cell receptor beta chain is a study of cytomegalovirus exposure and HLA in healthy donors. Study overall: One earlier analysis, a look at 150 million to 200 million T cells, found some 100 million unique TCR beta sequences.

PCR amplification relied on 60 Vbeta primers (plus 13 Jbeta primers). Sequencing was performed with immunoSEQ multiplex PCR; in TCRdb, only in-frame clones are kept and a portion is missing. The table has about 110,000 clones, 79% seen once. Germline CDR1 and CDR2: SGHTA and FQGTGA. This CDR3 has 15 residues. V was pared by 2 bases and J by 2 bases, with 13 bases between. Sequenced material: PBMCs. The TCR comes from a woman younger than 35 in good health and CMV-seropositive. This rearrangement joins TRBV7-3 to TRBJ2-7, with D perhaps matching TRBD1 (6 bases). Here the CDR3 DNA reads TGTGCCAGCAGCTTATGGGGCAGGGGACCCTACGAGCAGTACTTC. It translates to CASSLWGRGPYEQYF.